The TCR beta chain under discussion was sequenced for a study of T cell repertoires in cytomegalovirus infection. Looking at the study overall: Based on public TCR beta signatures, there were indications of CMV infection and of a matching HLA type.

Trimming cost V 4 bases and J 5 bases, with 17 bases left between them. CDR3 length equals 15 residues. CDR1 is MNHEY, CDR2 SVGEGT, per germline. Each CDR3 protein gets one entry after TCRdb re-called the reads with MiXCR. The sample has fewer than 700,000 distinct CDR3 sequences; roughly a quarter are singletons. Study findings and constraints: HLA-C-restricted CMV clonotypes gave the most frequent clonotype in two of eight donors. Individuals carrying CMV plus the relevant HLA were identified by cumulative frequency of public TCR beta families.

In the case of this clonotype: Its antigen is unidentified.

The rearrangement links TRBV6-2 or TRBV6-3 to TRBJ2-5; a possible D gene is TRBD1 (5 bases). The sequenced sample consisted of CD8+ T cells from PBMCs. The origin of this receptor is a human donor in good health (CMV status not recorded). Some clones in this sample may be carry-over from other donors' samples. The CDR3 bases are TGTGCCAGCAGTTGCACAGGCCCTTCTATCGAGACCCAGTACTTC. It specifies CASSCTGPSIETQYF.